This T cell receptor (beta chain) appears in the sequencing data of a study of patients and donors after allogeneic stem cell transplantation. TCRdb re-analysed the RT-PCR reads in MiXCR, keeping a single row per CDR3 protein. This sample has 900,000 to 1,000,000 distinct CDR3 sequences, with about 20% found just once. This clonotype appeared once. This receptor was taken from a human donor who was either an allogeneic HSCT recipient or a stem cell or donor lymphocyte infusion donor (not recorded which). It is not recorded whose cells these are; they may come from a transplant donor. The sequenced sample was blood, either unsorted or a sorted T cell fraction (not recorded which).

The CDR3 DNA reads TGCGCCAGCAGCCAAGATGGTCCGGGACTAGGGGTTTTAGATACGCAGTATTTT. Its translation: CASSQDGPGLGVLDTQYF. The chain couples TRBV4-1 to TRBJ2-3, with 8 bases aligning to TRBD2. CDR1 is MGHRA and CDR2 is YSYEKL in the germline V gene. Trimming at V came to 0 bases and at J to 5 bases, leaving 13 bases not matched to a gene. The CDR3 loop spans 18 amino acids.